Listed here are 16 T cell receptor beta chains from one sample, sequenced in a study of graft-versus-host responses after intestinal transplantation. Method: immunoSEQ multiplex PCR; TCRdb's copy keeps in-frame clones and lacks some. The repertoire holds approximately 75,000 clones, with roughly 90% as singletons. Antigens for these TCRs are unknown. The specimen comprised unstimulated CD8+ T cells sorted from spleen or lymph node cells, sampled before transplant. These receptors originate from a human donor who was the organ donor for an intestinal transplant.

The V call is TRBV2, the J call TRBJ2-3, with 7 positions matching TRBD1. Germline V gene lookup returns CDR1 SNHLY and CDR2 FYNNEI. Trimming cost V 3 bases and J 3 bases; bases outside gene matches: 15. CDR3 length equals 18 residues. The CDR3: CASSDPRQGASDTDTQYF. The CDR3 coding sequence is TGTGCCAGCAGTGACCCCAGACAGGGAGCAAGTGATACAGATACGCAGTATTTT.

The chain has TRBV28 and TRBJ1-6; D not certain. CDR1 MDHEN and CDR2 SYDVKM come from the germline V gene. This CDR3 comprises 13 residues. The CDR3 DNA reads TGTGCAACCTCGAGCTCCTATAATTCACCCCTCCACTTT. Its translation: CATSSSYNSPLHF. Filled out from reference TRBV28 and TRBJ1-6, the complete variable domain reads DVKVTQSSRYLVKRTGEKVFLECVQDMDHENMFWYRQDPGLGLRLIYFSYDVKMKEKGDIPEGYSVSREKKERFSLILESASTNQTSMYLCATSSSYNSPLHFGNGTRLTVT.

The rearrangement joins TRBV19 to TRBJ2-1; D gene unclear. Between the trimmed V and J ends, which lost 3 bases and 4 bases, there was a span of 10 bases. Germline CDR1 reads LNHDA; CDR2 reads SQIVND (reference sequence). The CDR3 is 14 amino acids. The CDR3: CASSIAAQYNEQFF. The CDR3 DNA is TGTGCCAGTAGTATCGCGGCACAATACAATGAGCAGTTCTTC.

The V gene is TRBV14, the J gene TRBJ1-5, with D unclear. Deletions cut 3 bases from V and 5 bases from J, with 17 bases between. The CDR3 runs to 16 residues. Germline values: CDR1 SGHDN, CDR2 FVKESK. CDR3 bases: TGTGCCAGCAGCCAGGGCCCGGGTGACGGGGATCAGCCCCAGCATTTT. Its translation: CASSQGPGDGDQPQHF. The full variable domain, with the rest looked up from reference TRBV14 and TRBJ1-5, is EAGVTQFPSHSVIEKGQTVTLRCDPISGHDNLYWYRRVMGKEIKFLLHFVKESKQDESGMPNNRFLAERTGGTYSTLKVQPAELEDSGVYFCASSQGPGDGDQPQHFGDGTRLSIL.

The chain uses TRBV4-2 and TRBJ2-2; a possible D gene is TRBD2 (6 bases). Deletions cut 0 bases from V and 6 bases from J, with 14 bases between. The V gene's germline CDR1 is LGHNA and CDR2 YNFKEQ. This CDR3 region has 16 residues. Here the CDR3 reads CASSQDGIAEAGELFF. Here the CDR3 DNA reads TGTGCCAGCAGCCAAGATGGAATAGCGGAGGCCGGGGAGCTGTTTTTT.

A single count supports this clone. The chain employs TRBV19 and TRBJ2-7; weak D call: TRBD2 (5 bases). CDR1 is LNHDA and CDR2 is SQIVND in the germline V gene (reference sequence). This CDR3 region has 13 residues. CDR3 in amino acids: CASSSDYSSEQYV. The CDR3 nucleotides are TGTGCCAGTAGTAGTGACTACTCCTCCGAGCAGTACGTC.

The V call is TRBV6-5, the J call TRBJ1-2, with 8 nucleotides matching TRBD1. The germline CDR1 and CDR2 sequences are MNHEY and SVGAGI. The CDR3 length is 16 residues. With V trimmed by 0 bases and J by 4 bases, 7 bases remained unmatched. The DNA of the CDR3 is TGTGCCAGCAGTTACTCAGGGACAGGACTTATCTATGGCTACACCTTC. Translation gives CASSYSGTGLIYGYTF.

The table lists this clone with a count of one. This chain links TRBV15 with TRBJ2-2, with 7 bases that match TRBD2. Germline values: CDR1 LNHNV, CDR2 YYDKDF (reference sequence). The CDR3 runs 17 residues. J lost 4 bases, V lost 0 bases, and 8 bases had no gene match. This CDR3 reads CATSRDPTSLGTGELFF. The CDR3 coding sequence is TGTGCCACCAGCAGAGATCCGACTAGCCTGGGCACCGGGGAGCTGTTTTTT.

This clone was seen just once. The V and J genes are TRBV28 and TRBJ2-4, with a weak D call TRBD1 (5 bases). The germline CDR1 and CDR2 sequences are MDHEN and SYDVKM. V lost 3 bases, J lost 7 bases, and 10 bases lay in between. The CDR3 totals 13 residues. The CDR3 sequence: CASSFGRDNIQYF. Written as DNA, the CDR3 is TGTGCCAGCAGTTTTGGCAGGGATAACATTCAGTACTTC.

This chain joins TRBV7-9 and TRBJ2-5; 9 bases fit TRBD1. V trimming: 4 bases; J trimming: 5 bases; junction bases outside the gene matches: 8. The length of the CDR3 is 15 residues. Germline loops: CDR1 SEHNR, CDR2 FQNEAQ (reference sequence). CDR3 DNA sequence: TGTGCCAGCAGCTACAGACAGGGGGGTGACGAGACCCAGTACTTC. It is translated as CASSYRQGGDETQYF.

This clone has a single count. The V and J genes are TRBV9 and TRBJ2-2; 8 bases are a match to TRBD1. Germline loops: CDR1 SGDLS, CDR2 YYNGEE. Germline trimming cut 6 bases from V and 7 bases from J; bases unmatched to any gene: 8. This CDR3 has 14 residues. The CDR3, as DNA: TGTGCCAGCATCTCACAGGGGGACCACGGGGAGCTGTTTTTT. Translation gives CASISQGDHGELFF.

This chain's CDR3 is CASSEASTGTGYSPLHF. The CDR3 DNA is TGTGCCAGCAGTGAAGCATCAACCGGGACAGGTTATTCACCCCTCCACTTT. J is TRBJ1-6 and V is TRBV6-1, with 8 bases aligning to TRBD1. V was pared by 0 bases and J by 8 bases, with 9 bases of the junction left unmatched. CDR3 length equals 17 residues. In germline, CDR1 is MNHNS, CDR2 SASEGT.

V usage is TRBV27 and J usage is TRBJ2-1; D gene ambiguous. The CDR3 extends over 15 amino acids. V dropped 2 bases and J dropped 0 bases, with 8 bases sitting between them. Germline V gives CDR1 MNHEY, CDR2 SMNVEV (reference sequence). The CDR3 DNA reads TGTGCCAGCAGTTTAATCCATAGCTCCTACAATGAGCAGTTCTTC. It translates to CASSLIHSSYNEQFF.

V is TRBV28 and J is TRBJ2-5; D might be TRBD2 (5 bases). The CDR3 contains 15 residues. Trimming left V 4 bases short and J 6 bases short, with 18 bases between. Germline loops: CDR1 MDHEN, CDR2 SYDVKM. CDR3 protein: CASSSHLASVKTQYF. DNA for the CDR3: TGTGCCAGCAGTTCGCACCTAGCCTCCGTAAAGACCCAGTACTTC.

In its sample, this clone was seen once. The chain recombines TRBV15 with TRBJ1-1; D remains unclear. Trimming removed 0 bases from V and 7 bases from J, with 18 bases in between. The CDR3 extends over 16 amino acids. Germline CDR1 LNHNV, CDR2 YYDKDF (reference sequence). This CDR3 is CATSREGGSVRVEAFF. In nucleotides, the CDR3 is TGTGCCACCAGCAGAGAAGGCGGTTCGGTCCGGGTTGAAGCTTTCTTT.

The chain recombines TRBV7-9 with TRBJ1-4; TRBD1 is a possible D gene (6 bases). Germline V gene data show CDR1 as SEHNR and CDR2 as FQNEAQ (reference sequence). This CDR3 comprises 17 residues. V lost 5 bases, J lost 0 bases, and 16 bases lay in between. This CDR3 is CASSGYRAGATNEKLFF. In DNA form, the CDR3 reads TGTGCCAGCAGCGGGTACAGGGCGGGGGCAACTAATGAAAAACTGTTTTTT.